The 11 T cell receptor beta chains reported below all come from one sample, sequenced in a study of blood T cell repertoires in COVID-19. The table came from immunoSEQ multiplex PCR; TCRdb's copy has only in-frame clones and leaves some out. Of some 260,000 clones listed, roughly 86% were seen once; the top ten hold 0.65% to 0.9%. The sequencing sample was made of peripheral blood. Receptors were obtained from a woman aged 25 to 39 with acute or convalescent COVID-19.

V is TRBV7-2 and J is TRBJ2-3, with 10 bases identical to TRBD2. Germline V gene lookup returns CDR1 SGHTA and CDR2 FQGNSA. V gave up 1 base and J gave up 10 bases; unmatched junction bases: 8. The CDR3 covers 15 residues. The CDR3 DNA sequence: TGTGCCAGCAGCTTAGAACTAGCGGGGACGGCGGCGCAGTATTTT. Its protein product is CASSLELAGTAAQYF.

The rearrangement links TRBV4-3 to TRBJ2-7; maybe TRBD2 (5 bases). V was pared by 4 bases and J by 5 bases, with 18 bases between. The CDR3 runs 15 residues. In germline, CDR1 is LGHNA, CDR2 YSLEER. For the CDR3, the DNA is TGCGCCAGCAGCCCCACATTCAGAGGGCCACACGAGCAGTACTTC. It yields the protein CASSPTFRGPHEQYF.

This clone occurred a few times. The V and J genes are TRBV9 and TRBJ1-2; D call uncertain. The CDR3 covers 12 residues. The germline CDR1 and CDR2 sequences are SGDLS and YYNGEE. V was trimmed by 0 bases and J by 8 bases, leaving 8 bases between them. This CDR3 reads CASSVVTGGYTF. The DNA of the CDR3 is TGTGCCAGCAGCGTAGTGACGGGGGGCTACACCTTC.

The V call is TRBV9, the J call TRBJ2-7; 8 nucleotides match TRBD2. V lost 0 bases and J lost 4; bases outside the gene matches: 6. CDR3 length: 15 residues. Germline values: CDR1 SGDLS, CDR2 YYNGEE. CDR3 in DNA: TGTGCCAGCAGCGTAGACACGGGAGGGCGGTACGAGCAGTACTTC. Translating it yields CASSVDTGGRYEQYF.

This chain uses TRBV18 with TRBJ1-2; 9 bases fit TRBD1. CDR1 is KGHSH and CDR2 is LQKENI in the germline V gene. The CDR3 has 17 amino acids. J gave up 8 bases and V 2 bases, and 15 bases lay outside the gene matches. The CDR3: CASSPKVAQGALGGYTF. CDR3 DNA: TGTGCCAGCTCACCAAAAGTGGCACAGGGGGCTCTGGGAGGCTACACCTTC. The variable domain in full, with the rest retrieved from reference TRBV18 and TRBJ1-2, is NAGVMQNPRHLVRRRGQEARLRCSPMKGHSHVYWYRQLPEEGLKFMVYLQKENIIDESGMPKERFSAEFPKEGPSILRIQQVVRGDSAAYFCASSPKVAQGALGGYTFGSGTRLTVV.

The chain carries TRBV9 and TRBJ2-1, with D maybe TRBD1 (6 bases). V was pared by 4 bases and J by 3 bases, with 17 bases between. Germline CDR1 is SGDLS and CDR2 is YYNGEE. The CDR3 loop spans 16 amino acids. The DNA for the CDR3 is TGTGCCAGCAGCTCCAGGGGAGCGGTAAACTACAATGAGCAGTTCTTC. Residues: CASSSRGAVNYNEQFF.

The J gene is TRBJ2-2, the V gene TRBV6-6; the match to TRBD2 covers 12 bases. The CDR3 is made up of 20 amino acids. The germline CDR1 and CDR2 sequences are MNHNY and SVGAGI (reference sequence). With 5 bases clipped from V and 5 bases from J, the junction kept 18 bases outside the gene matches. CDR3 amino acids: CASSPLLAGGLGSGTGELFF. The CDR3 DNA follows: TGTGCCAGCAGTCCTCTGCTAGCGGGAGGGCTCGGTAGTGGGACCGGGGAGCTGTTTTTT.

The chain uses TRBV10-3 and TRBJ2-1, with 12 nucleotides matching TRBD2. V shed 6 bases, J shed 5 bases, and the junction held 8 bases outside the gene matches. CDR3 length: 16 residues. Per the germline V gene, CDR1 is ENHRY and CDR2 is SYGVKD. As DNA, the CDR3 is TGTGCCATCAGGGACGGGACTAGCGGGCGAAACAATGAGCAGTTCTTC. Translation: CAIRDGTSGRNNEQFF.

The chain joins TRBV19 to TRBJ2-1; 10 bases are a match to TRBD2. Trimming took 2 bases from V and 2 from J; bases not matched to a gene: 3. CDR1 is LNHDA, CDR2 SQIVND, per germline (reference sequence). The CDR3 is made up of 16 amino acids. CDR3 in amino acids: CASSIKTSGPYNEQFF. DNA of the CDR3: TGTGCCAGTAGTATAAAGACTAGCGGGCCCTACAATGAGCAGTTCTTC.

This clone showed up just a few times. The chain recombines TRBV10-1 with TRBJ2-1; 7 bases fit TRBD2. The CDR3 sequence is 16 residues long. The germline V gene encodes CDR1 WNHNN and CDR2 SYGVQD (reference sequence). The V and J ends lost 5 bases and 2 bases, in that order; junction bases with no gene match: 9. The CDR3 DNA reads TGCGCCAGCAGTCCTTTGAGCGGGACGGCCTACAATGAGCAGTTCTTC. It yields the protein CASSPLSGTAYNEQFF.

J is TRBJ2-7 and V is TRBV6-5; 7 bases map to TRBD1. V lost 6 bases and J lost 2; bases outside the gene matches: 1. The CDR3 has 12 residues. Per germline, CDR1 MNHEY and CDR2 SVGAGI. This CDR3 reads CASRDRTYEQYF. CDR3 bases: TGTGCCAGCAGGGACAGGACCTACGAGCAGTACTTC.